What follows are 13 T cell receptor beta chains derived from one specimen sequenced in a study of blood T cell repertoires in COVID-19 (dated by TCRdb to about 2020). The library was produced with the immunoSEQ multiplex PCR assay. Sourced from immuneACCESS, this table was stored by TCRdb with only in-frame sequences that have V and J called. A share of the clones is absent; for the studies checked, an unresolved V gene accounts for under half, and the remainder has no known explanation. In this sample the table shows about 200,000 clones, roughly nine tenths of which occur a single time. Approximately 0.77% of the sample is in the top ten clones. The sequenced sample consisted of peripheral blood. Receptors originate from a man in his fifties or sixties with COVID-19, enrolled during active disease.

The chain is built from TRBV2 and TRBJ1-4; D is unclear. The CDR3 covers 12 residues. CDR1 and CDR2 from the germline V gene are SNHLY and FYNNEI. V was shortened by 6 bases and J by 6 bases, with 8 bases between the two germline ends. This chain's CDR3 is CASSDSHEKLFF. CDR3 DNA: TGTGCCAGCAGCGACTCCCATGAAAAACTGTTTTTT.

This chain joins TRBV3-1 (or the pseudogene TRBV3-2) and TRBJ2-1, with 7 positions matching TRBD1. The CDR3 runs 12 residues. From germline, CDR1 is LGHDT and CDR2 YNNKEL (reference sequence). V shed 2 bases, J shed 9 bases, and the junction held 1 base outside the gene matches. The CDR3 protein is CASSQPGGEQFF. CDR3 DNA sequence: TGTGCCAGCAGCCAACCAGGGGGTGAGCAGTTCTTC.

This chain connects TRBV10-1 to TRBJ2-4; TRBD1 might be the D (6 bases). Germline CDR1 reads WNHNN; CDR2 reads SYGVQD (reference sequence). The V end was cut by 3 bases, the J end by 7 bases, with 16 bases between. This CDR3 contains 15 residues. CDR3 sequence reads: CASSDPRGPPNIQYF. CDR3 DNA: TGCGCCAGCAGTGATCCCAGGGGACCACCGAACATTCAGTACTTC.

The chain links TRBV28 to TRBJ1-5; unclear D gene. There are 12 residues in the CDR3. V was pared by 1 base and J by 6 bases, with 4 bases between. CDR1 and CDR2 from the germline V gene are MDHEN and SYDVKM. The CDR3 DNA reads TGTGCCAGCAGTTTATCCAGTCAGCCCCAGCATTTT. This codes for CASSLSSQPQHF.

This clone has just one count. This chain links TRBV5-4 with TRBJ2-7, with 7 positions matching TRBD2. Trimming at V came to 2 bases and at J to 7 bases, leaving 12 bases not matched to a gene. The CDR3 has 15 amino acids. Germline V lookup: CDR1 SGHNT, CDR2 YYREEE (reference sequence). The CDR3 loop reads CASSLDQRGNLEQYF. The CDR3 DNA sequence: TGTGCCAGCAGCTTAGACCAGCGGGGCAACTTGGAGCAGTACTTC.

This clone was picked up a small number of times. This chain connects TRBV5-1 to TRBJ2-6, with 7 bases fitting TRBD1. Trimming took 5 bases from V and 0 from J; bases not matched to a gene: 14. CDR3 length: 19 amino acids. Germline V gene lookup returns CDR1 SGHRS and CDR2 YFSETQ. The CDR3 sequence is CASSTGALMTFSGANVLTF. DNA for the CDR3: TGCGCCAGCAGTACAGGGGCGCTTATGACCTTCTCTGGGGCCAACGTCCTGACTTTC.

This rearrangement joins TRBV19 to TRBJ2-1, with D tentatively TRBD1 (6 bases). With 5 bases removed from V and 0 bases from J, the gap between germline ends came to 11 bases. The CDR3 is 15 residues long. Germline V lookup: CDR1 LNHDA, CDR2 SQIVND (reference sequence). The CDR3 coding sequence is TGTGCCAGTAGTCCAAAGGACAGCTCCTACAATGAGCAGTTCTTC. It is translated as CASSPKDSSYNEQFF.

The chain couples TRBV2 to TRBJ1-2; no clear D gene. V was cut by 9 bases and J by 8 bases, with 16 bases left in between. CDR1 is SNHLY and CDR2 is FYNNEI in the germline V gene. The CDR3 has 12 amino acids. CDR3: CASRGLRYGYTF. As DNA, the CDR3 is TGTGCCAGTCGTGGGCTAAGGTACGGCTACACCTTC.

The rearrangement uses TRBV5-4 and TRBJ2-2; D possibly corresponds to TRBD1 (5 bases). V lost 0 bases to trimming and J lost 2 bases, with 11 bases between them. The germline V gene has CDR1 SGHNT and CDR2 YYREEE (reference sequence). CDR3 length equals 16 residues. The CDR3 DNA reads as TGTGCCAGCAGCTTGGGAGGCGGACACAACACCGGGGAGCTGTTTTTT. It encodes CASSLGGGHNTGELFF.

The gene calls are TRBV5-1 and TRBJ2-1; weak D call: TRBD2 (6 bases). The germline V gene has CDR1 SGHRS and CDR2 YFSETQ. The CDR3 totals 15 residues. V lost 5 bases and J 0 bases, leaving 12 bases between the germline ends. The CDR3 sequence is CASRGDGSSYNEQFF. The CDR3, as DNA: TGCGCCAGCAGAGGGGACGGGAGCTCCTACAATGAGCAGTTCTTC.

V and J are TRBV4-1 and TRBJ2-1; no definite D call. Trimming removed 3 bases from V and 10 bases from J, with 16 bases in between. The CDR3 consists of 14 residues. Germline-derived CDR1 and CDR2 are MGHRA and YSYEKL. The DNA for the CDR3 is TGCGCCAGCAGCCATAGACTCCGGCCCGACGAGCAGTTCTTC. This encodes CASSHRLRPDEQFF.

The chain has TRBV7-3 and TRBJ1-2, with 10 bases aligning to TRBD1. This CDR3 region has 14 residues. Germline V gene sequence: CDR1 SGHTA, CDR2 FQGTGA. J was trimmed by 2 bases and V by 5 bases; bases with no gene match: 2. The CDR3, as DNA: TGTGCCAGCAGCCCGGGACAGGGGAACTATGGCTACACCTTC. Translating it yields CASSPGQGNYGYTF. Combining the CDR3 with reference TRBV7-3 and TRBJ1-2 gives the whole variable domain GAGVSQTPSNKVTEKGKYVELRCDPISGHTALYWYRQSLGQGPEFLIYFQGTGAADDSGLPNDRFFAVRPEGSVSTLKIQRTERGDSAVYLCASSPGQGNYGYTFGSGTRLTVV.

This clone has just a few counts. The J gene is TRBJ2-5, the V gene TRBV5-1; D may be TRBD2 (7 bases). CDR3 length: 16 amino acids. Trimming left V 0 bases short and J 1 base short, with 13 bases between. Germline V gene sequence: CDR1 SGHRS, CDR2 YFSETQ. CDR3 nucleotides: TGCGCCAGCAGCTTGGGGGCGGGGGCCATCCAAGAGACCCAGTACTTC. Encoded protein: CASSLGAGAIQETQYF.